These T cell receptor beta chains were read from a single sample in a study of blood T cell repertoires in COVID-19. Some clones are missing from TCRdb's copy, which holds only in-frame ones; the method was immunoSEQ multiplex PCR. The sample consists of about 220,000 clones, about 81% of them appearing once. The sample was peripheral blood. These receptors were obtained from a woman in her seventies with COVID-19, enrolled during active disease. CDR3s include the opening cysteine and the closing phenylalanine or tryptophan. Each record gives: J gene, clone size, D gene, V gene, CDR3 protein, CDR3 DNA. D genes are given only for firm matches. Some rows mark clone size as missing; the rest say once, few, many or name a class of expanded clone.

j_gene: TRBJ2-7; abundance: -; d_gene: TRBD2; v_gene: TRBV11-3; CDR3aa: CASSSGLAPTYEQYF; CDR3nt: TGTGCCAGCAGTTCTGGACTAGCGCCGACCTACGAGCAGTACTTC
j_gene: TRBJ2-6; abundance: -; d_gene: -; v_gene: TRBV19; CDR3aa: CASALILSSGANVLTF; CDR3nt: TGTGCCAGCGCATTAATCCTCAGCTCTGGGGCCAACGTCCTGACTTTC
j_gene: TRBJ1-1; abundance: -; d_gene: TRBD1; v_gene: TRBV20-1; CDR3aa: CSASSGTANTEAFF; CDR3nt: TGCAGTGCTAGTTCGGGGACAGCGAACACTGAAGCTTTCTTT
j_gene: TRBJ2-2; abundance: -; d_gene: TRBD2; v_gene: TRBV6-2/TRBV6-3; CDR3aa: CASSYRAGEYTGELFF; CDR3nt: TGTGCCAGCAGTTATAGGGCGGGAGAGTACACCGGGGAGCTGTTTTTT
j_gene: TRBJ1-5; abundance: -; d_gene: TRBD1; v_gene: TRBV19; CDR3aa: CASRDRGGQPQHF; CDR3nt: TGTGCCAGTAGGGACAGGGGTGGGCAGCCCCAGCATTTT
j_gene: TRBJ2-1; abundance: -; d_gene: -; v_gene: TRBV28; CDR3aa: CASPSGGGQDYNEQFF; CDR3nt: TGTGCCAGCCCTTCTGGGGGGGGACAGGACTACAATGAGCAGTTCTTC
j_gene: TRBJ2-2; abundance: -; d_gene: -; v_gene: TRBV4-1; CDR3aa: CASSPDRHTGELFF; CDR3nt: TGCGCCAGCAGCCCGGACAGACACACCGGGGAGCTGTTTTTT
j_gene: TRBJ2-3; abundance: -; d_gene: TRBD2; v_gene: TRBV7-9; CDR3aa: CASSLESGITDTQYF; CDR3nt: TGTGCCAGCAGCTTAGAAAGCGGGATCACAGATACGCAGTATTTT
j_gene: TRBJ1-6; abundance: once; d_gene: -; v_gene: TRBV28; CDR3aa: CASSSYSRGNYNSPLHF; CDR3nt: TGTGCCAGCAGTTCCTATTCGAGAGGCAACTATAATTCACCCCTCCACTTT
j_gene: TRBJ1-2; abundance: -; d_gene: -; v_gene: TRBV27; CDR3aa: CASSHRDTRDGYTF; CDR3nt: TGTGCCAGCAGTCACCGGGACACCAGGGATGGCTACACCTTC
j_gene: TRBJ1-4; abundance: -; d_gene: -; v_gene: TRBV5-1; CDR3aa: CASSRTGGINEKLFF; CDR3nt: TGCGCCAGCAGCCGGACGGGGGGTATTAATGAAAAACTGTTTTTT
j_gene: TRBJ1-2; abundance: -; d_gene: -; v_gene: TRBV5-1; CDR3aa: CASAQGRNYGYTF; CDR3nt: TGCGCCAGCGCCCAAGGGAGGAACTATGGCTACACCTTC
j_gene: TRBJ1-5; abundance: once; d_gene: TRBD1; v_gene: TRBV6-6; CDR3aa: CASSTTGINQPQHF; CDR3nt: TGTGCCAGCAGTACGACAGGGATCAATCAGCCCCAGCATTTT
j_gene: TRBJ1-4; abundance: -; d_gene: TRBD1; v_gene: TRBV6-5; CDR3aa: CASSYRGHEKLFF; CDR3nt: TGTGCCAGCAGTTATAGGGGGCATGAAAAACTGTTTTTT
j_gene: TRBJ1-2; abundance: -; d_gene: -; v_gene: TRBV5-1; CDR3aa: CASSLEPGLGYGYTF; CDR3nt: TGCGCCAGCAGCTTGGAGCCGGGACTTGGGTATGGCTACACCTTC
j_gene: TRBJ2-7; abundance: once; d_gene: -; v_gene: TRBV2; CDR3aa: CASRPGGGHEQYF; CDR3nt: TGTGCCAGCAGGCCCGGAGGAGGCCACGAGCAGTACTTC
j_gene: TRBJ2-3; abundance: few; d_gene: TRBD2; v_gene: TRBV30; CDR3aa: CAWRTAGTSPDTQYF; CDR3nt: TGTGCCTGGAGGACCGCCGGGACTAGCCCAGATACGCAGTATTTT
j_gene: TRBJ1-1; abundance: many; d_gene: TRBD1; v_gene: TRBV2; CDR3aa: CASSGTGGGNTEAFF; CDR3nt: TGTGCCAGCAGTGGAACAGGGGGAGGTAACACTGAAGCTTTCTTT
j_gene: TRBJ1-1; abundance: -; d_gene: -; v_gene: TRBV11-3; CDR3aa: CASSLEGKNTEAFF; CDR3nt: TGTGCCAGCAGCTTAGAGGGCAAGAACACTGAAGCTTTCTTT
j_gene: TRBJ2-7; abundance: -; d_gene: TRBD1; v_gene: TRBV9; CDR3aa: CASSAQDRVGEQYF; CDR3nt: TGTGCCAGCAGCGCACAGGACAGGGTGGGTGAGCAGTACTTC
j_gene: TRBJ2-2; abundance: -; d_gene: TRBD1; v_gene: TRBV24-1; CDR3aa: CATSDSRQGFTGELFF; CDR3nt: TGTGCCACCAGTGATTCCCGACAGGGCTTCACCGGGGAGCTGTTTTTT
j_gene: TRBJ2-1; abundance: -; d_gene: -; v_gene: TRBV24-1; CDR3aa: CATSDQTTDYNEQFF; CDR3nt: TGTGCCACCAGTGATCAAACGACAGATTACAATGAGCAGTTCTTC
j_gene: TRBJ2-2; abundance: -; d_gene: TRBD2; v_gene: TRBV18; CDR3aa: CASSPRLAGVKNTGELFF; CDR3nt: TGTGCCAGCTCACCTAGGCTAGCGGGAGTCAAGAACACCGGGGAGCTGTTTTTT
j_gene: TRBJ1-2; abundance: -; d_gene: TRBD1; v_gene: TRBV2; CDR3aa: CASSTSGTAQGGYTF; CDR3nt: TGTGCCAGCAGTACCTCCGGGACAGCCCAGGGAGGCTACACCTTC
j_gene: TRBJ1-4; abundance: -; d_gene: -; v_gene: TRBV29-1; CDR3aa: CSAGQPPNEKLFF; CDR3nt: TGCAGCGCCGGACAGCCTCCTAATGAAAAACTGTTTTTT
j_gene: TRBJ2-1; abundance: once; d_gene: -; v_gene: TRBV29-1; CDR3aa: CSVPRGSYNEQFF; CDR3nt: TGCAGCGTTCCAAGGGGATCCTACAATGAGCAGTTCTTC
j_gene: TRBJ1-6; abundance: -; d_gene: -; v_gene: TRBV5-4; CDR3aa: CASSLVGQGRSPLHF; CDR3nt: TGTGCCAGCAGCTTGGTCGGCCAGGGGAGATCACCCCTCCACTTT
j_gene: TRBJ2-4; abundance: -; d_gene: TRBD2; v_gene: TRBV7-2; CDR3aa: CASSLGPGGPVKNIQYF; CDR3nt: TGTGCCAGCAGCTTAGGGCCGGGAGGGCCAGTCAAAAACATTCAGTACTTC
j_gene: TRBJ1-5; abundance: -; d_gene: TRBD1; v_gene: TRBV7-8; CDR3aa: CASSLGQGYNQPQHF; CDR3nt: TGTGCCAGCAGCTTAGGACAGGGTTATAATCAGCCCCAGCATTTT
j_gene: TRBJ1-6; abundance: -; d_gene: TRBD1; v_gene: TRBV6-6; CDR3aa: CASSRLPGQGSSSYNSPLHF; CDR3nt: TGTGCCAGCAGCCGACTACCGGGACAGGGTAGTAGTTCCTATAATTCACCCCTCCACTTT
j_gene: TRBJ1-4; abundance: -; d_gene: TRBD1; v_gene: TRBV5-1; CDR3aa: CASSLSGRGFEKLFF; CDR3nt: TGCGCCAGCAGCTTGTCGGGCAGGGGGTTTGAAAAACTGTTTTTT
j_gene: TRBJ1-1; abundance: -; d_gene: -; v_gene: TRBV28; CDR3aa: CASSSGGMNTEAFF; CDR3nt: TGTGCCAGCAGCTCTGGGGGCATGAACACTGAAGCTTTCTTT
j_gene: TRBJ2-3; abundance: -; d_gene: TRBD2; v_gene: TRBV30; CDR3aa: CAWSRNLAEVTDTQYF; CDR3nt: TGTGCCTGGAGCCGAAATCTAGCGGAGGTCACAGATACGCAGTATTTT
j_gene: TRBJ2-7; abundance: -; d_gene: TRBD1; v_gene: TRBV3-1/TRBV3-2; CDR3aa: CASSSRDRGGDEQYF; CDR3nt: TGTGCCAGCAGCTCTCGGGACAGGGGTGGAGACGAGCAGTACTTC
j_gene: TRBJ1-4; abundance: -; d_gene: TRBD1; v_gene: TRBV2; CDR3aa: CASSGGQGTTNEKLFF; CDR3nt: TGTGCCAGCAGTGGGGGACAGGGTACAACTAATGAAAAACTGTTTTTT
j_gene: TRBJ1-2; abundance: -; d_gene: TRBD1; v_gene: TRBV18; CDR3aa: CASSPRRDSYGYTF; CDR3nt: TGTGCCAGCTCACCACGTCGGGACAGCTATGGCTACACCTTC
j_gene: TRBJ2-3; abundance: once; d_gene: -; v_gene: TRBV14; CDR3aa: CASSPMAGTDTQYF; CDR3nt: TGTGCCAGCAGTCCCATGGCGGGCACAGATACGCAGTATTTT
j_gene: TRBJ1-2; abundance: -; d_gene: -; v_gene: TRBV5-1; CDR3aa: CASSRNREGGIYGYTF; CDR3nt: TGCGCCAGCAGCCGCAACAGGGAAGGTGGAATCTATGGCTACACCTTC
j_gene: TRBJ2-3; abundance: -; d_gene: TRBD2; v_gene: TRBV5-4; CDR3aa: CASSEPGLVGADTQYF; CDR3nt: TGTGCCAGCAGTGAACCGGGACTAGTTGGAGCAGATACGCAGTATTTT
j_gene: TRBJ2-3; abundance: once; d_gene: -; v_gene: TRBV7-9; CDR3aa: CASSLDGGSDTQYF; CDR3nt: TGTGCCAGCAGCTTAGATGGGGGCTCAGATACGCAGTATTTT
j_gene: TRBJ1-6; abundance: -; d_gene: -; v_gene: TRBV7-2; CDR3aa: CASSLMRQATYNSPLHF; CDR3nt: TGTGCCAGCAGCTTAATGAGACAGGCAACCTATAATTCACCCCTCCACTTT
j_gene: TRBJ2-2; abundance: -; d_gene: TRBD2; v_gene: TRBV4-1; CDR3aa: CASSQLGQAGVAPGELFF; CDR3nt: TGCGCCAGCAGCCAATTGGGTCAAGCGGGAGTAGCTCCCGGGGAGCTGTTTTTT
j_gene: TRBJ1-5; abundance: -; d_gene: -; v_gene: TRBV28; CDR3aa: CASRGRLRNQPQHF; CDR3nt: TGTGCCAGCCGAGGTCGGCTAAGGAATCAGCCCCAGCATTTT
j_gene: TRBJ1-3; abundance: -; d_gene: -; v_gene: TRBV30; CDR3aa: CAWSVGSGGNTIYF; CDR3nt: TGTGCCTGGAGTGTTGGGTCAGGAGGAAACACCATATATTTT
j_gene: TRBJ1-1; abundance: -; d_gene: TRBD1; v_gene: TRBV18; CDR3aa: CASSGQDNTEAFF; CDR3nt: TGTGCCAGCTCGGGACAGGATAACACTGAAGCTTTCTTT
j_gene: TRBJ2-7; abundance: -; d_gene: -; v_gene: TRBV28; CDR3aa: CASRQSRGYEQYF; CDR3nt: TGTGCCAGTCGACAGTCCCGGGGGTACGAGCAGTACTTC
j_gene: TRBJ2-6; abundance: few; d_gene: -; v_gene: TRBV30; CDR3aa: CAWSVRRQVGANVLTF; CDR3nt: TGTGCCTGGAGTGTACGGAGGCAGGTCGGGGCCAACGTCCTGACTTTC
j_gene: TRBJ2-5; abundance: -; d_gene: TRBD1; v_gene: TRBV19; CDR3aa: CASRLRDRETQYF; CDR3nt: TGTGCCAGTAGACTCCGGGACAGAGAGACCCAGTACTTC
j_gene: TRBJ2-3; abundance: -; d_gene: -; v_gene: TRBV19; CDR3aa: CASSIGQNTDTQYF; CDR3nt: TGTGCCAGTAGTATAGGACAGAACACAGATACGCAGTATTTT
j_gene: TRBJ1-5; abundance: -; d_gene: TRBD1; v_gene: TRBV2; CDR3aa: CASSISGQGNQPQHF; CDR3nt: TGTGCCAGCAGTATTTCGGGACAGGGTAATCAGCCCCAGCATTTT
j_gene: TRBJ2-3; abundance: -; d_gene: -; v_gene: TRBV7-2; CDR3aa: CASTRTPPRQYF; CDR3nt: TGTGCCAGCACCCGTACACCTCCCCGCCAGTATTTT
j_gene: TRBJ1-5; abundance: once; d_gene: -; v_gene: TRBV6-5; CDR3aa: CASSPSGPQHF; CDR3nt: TGTGCCAGCAGTCCGAGCGGGCCCCAGCATTTT
j_gene: TRBJ1-6; abundance: -; d_gene: TRBD1; v_gene: TRBV7-9; CDR3aa: CASSRQGNNSPLHF; CDR3nt: TGTGCCAGCAGCCGACAGGGGAATAATTCACCCCTCCACTTT
j_gene: TRBJ1-1; abundance: few; d_gene: -; v_gene: TRBV29-1; CDR3aa: CSVVTRRMDLIEAFF; CDR3nt: TGCAGCGTGGTAACACGGAGAATGGACTTAATAGAAGCTTTCTTT
j_gene: TRBJ2-7; abundance: -; d_gene: -; v_gene: TRBV7-2; CDR3aa: CASSLEDRLSSYEQYF; CDR3nt: TGTGCCAGCAGCTTAGAAGACAGGCTCAGCTCCTACGAGCAGTACTTC
j_gene: TRBJ1-5; abundance: many; d_gene: TRBD1; v_gene: TRBV5-8; CDR3aa: CASRRRQGNQPQHF; CDR3nt: TGTGCCAGCAGGAGGAGACAGGGTAATCAGCCCCAGCATTTT
j_gene: TRBJ2-3; abundance: -; d_gene: -; v_gene: TRBV6-5; CDR3aa: CATTTLGTDTQYF; CDR3nt: TGTGCCACCACCACCCTAGGCACAGATACGCAGTATTTT
j_gene: TRBJ1-2; abundance: -; d_gene: -; v_gene: TRBV5-4; CDR3aa: CASSPREIYGYTF; CDR3nt: TGTGCCAGCAGCCCCAGGGAAATCTATGGCTACACCTTC